The 18 T cell receptor beta chains below all came from one sample that was sequenced in a study of blood T cell repertoires in COVID-19. Produced via immunoSEQ multiplex PCR; TCRdb's table is partial and in-frame only. Of about 33,000 clones detected, almost 90% appear once; the ten largest clones hold around 5.8%. Specimen: peripheral blood. The receptor set was obtained from a human donor in a cohort sampled during active COVID-19.

The chain has TRBV5-6 and TRBJ1-2; no clear D. V lost 4 bases and J 4 bases, leaving 17 bases between the germline ends. This CDR3 is 15 amino acids long. The germline CDR1 and CDR2 sequences are SGHDT and YYEEEE. The CDR3 DNA is TGTGCCAGCAGCGCCTCCCCGAGGCGGGCCTATGGCTACACCTTC. This gives the protein CASSASPRRAYGYTF.

Here the CDR3 DNA reads TGTGCCAGCAGCTTGGTTGGGGGCCCAAATTCACCCCTCCACTTT. Translating it yields CASSLVGGPNSPLHF. The chain uses TRBV5-5 and TRBJ1-6; tentatively, D is TRBD1 (6 bases). V lost 0 bases, J lost 7 bases, and 11 bases lay in between. From germline, CDR1 is SGHKS and CDR2 YYEKEE (reference sequence). This CDR3 has 15 residues.

The chain carries TRBV5-6 and TRBJ2-1, with D possibly matching TRBD1 (6 bases). The CDR3 extends over 16 amino acids. V lost 0 bases to trimming and J lost 4 bases, with 14 bases between them. Germline CDR1 SGHDT, CDR2 YYEEEE. Written as DNA, the CDR3 is TGTGCCAGCAGCTTGGGTCAGGGGCGAATTTACAATGAGCAGTTCTTC. It encodes CASSLGQGRIYNEQFF.

The chain carries TRBV5-1 and TRBJ2-5; TRBD1 matches 8 bases. Germline CDR1 is SGHRS and CDR2 is YFSETQ. The CDR3 runs 14 residues. J was trimmed by 0 bases and V by 5 bases; bases with no gene match: 3. CDR3 loop: CASSYRGYQETQYF. The CDR3 DNA reads as TGCGCCAGCAGTTACAGGGGGTACCAAGAGACCCAGTACTTC.

This chain joins TRBV19 and TRBJ2-7; no reliable D call. Germline CDR1 is LNHDA and CDR2 is SQIVND (reference sequence). Trimming took 3 bases from V and 2 from J, leaving 11 bases between them. The CDR3 has 14 residues. CDR3 amino acids: CASSMSASTYEQYF. The CDR3, as DNA: TGTGCCAGTAGTATGTCTGCATCTACCTACGAGCAGTACTTC.

By share, this clone ranks as medium-sized. The genes are TRBV4-2 and TRBJ2-3; TRBD2 matches at 12 bases. V lost 0 bases to trimming and J lost 5 bases; unmatched junction nucleotides: 9. Germline lookup yields CDR1 LGHNA and CDR2 YNFKEQ. The CDR3 loop spans 18 amino acids. The CDR3 loop is CASSQDGLAGGLEDTQYF. CDR3 nucleotides: TGTGCCAGCAGCCAAGATGGCCTAGCGGGGGGGCTTGAAGATACGCAGTATTTT.

This clone was picked up a small number of times. V usage is TRBV28 and J usage is TRBJ1-5; no clear D gene. V dropped 3 bases and J dropped 7 bases, with 22 bases sitting between them. Germline V CDR1 and CDR2: MDHEN, SYDVKM. The CDR3 is made up of 17 amino acids. The CDR3 sequence: CASSFPYTGGIQQPQHF. The CDR3 region has the DNA TGTGCCAGCAGTTTCCCATACACGGGAGGGATCCAACAGCCCCAGCATTTT.

This chain uses TRBV3-1 (or the pseudogene TRBV3-2) with TRBJ2-5, with 7 positions matching TRBD1. V dropped 2 bases and J dropped 2; count of bases not matched to a gene: 5. This CDR3 has 15 residues. The germline V gene has CDR1 LGHDT and CDR2 YNNKEL (reference sequence). The CDR3 is CASSQMRQGQETQYF. DNA of the CDR3: TGTGCCAGCAGCCAAATGAGACAGGGTCAAGAGACCCAGTACTTC.

The chain uses TRBV5-4 and TRBJ2-7; TRBD2 might be the D (5 bases). Germline V CDR1 and CDR2: SGHNT, YYREEE (reference sequence). The CDR3 is made up of 15 amino acids. V lost 5 bases, J lost 1 base, and 16 bases lay in between. For the CDR3, the DNA is TGTGCCAGCAGGTACGGGGTGGGGTTGTCCTACGAGCAGTACTTC. Translated: CASRYGVGLSYEQYF.

The rearrangement links TRBV7-9 to TRBJ2-3, with TRBD2 matching over 7 bases. The CDR3 has 12 amino acids. The V gene's germline CDR1 is SEHNR and CDR2 FQNEAQ (reference sequence). The junction had 3 bases not matched to a gene; V was cut back by 6 bases and J by 6 bases. DNA for the CDR3: TGTGCCAGCAGGGGAGGGTTTGATACGCAGTATTTT. Its translation is CASRGGFDTQYF.

J is TRBJ2-3 and V is TRBV19, with TRBD2 as a possible D gene (6 bases). Trimming stripped 3 bases from V and 2 bases from J, with 18 bases between. This CDR3 has 17 residues. Germline V gene data show CDR1 as LNHDA and CDR2 as SQIVND (reference sequence). The CDR3 region is CASSMGREPFLTDTQYF. CDR3 DNA sequence: TGTGCCAGTAGTATGGGGCGGGAACCTTTTCTCACAGATACGCAGTATTTT.

J is TRBJ2-1 and V is TRBV7-2; D is unresolved. The ends were cut back, 1 base at V and 14 bases at J, with 6 bases in the middle. CDR3 length equals 10 residues. Germline V gene lookup returns CDR1 SGHTA and CDR2 FQGNSA. For the CDR3, the DNA is TGTGCCAGCAGCTTAGGTCCCGAGTTCTTC. Residues: CASSLGPEFF.

The chain carries TRBV5-1 and TRBJ2-2; D is perhaps TRBD2 (6 bases). Looked up from germline, CDR1 is SGHRS and CDR2 is YFSETQ. This CDR3 spans 14 amino acids. Trimming removed 3 bases from V and 6 bases from J, with 12 bases in between. The CDR3 loop is CASSWSGEAGELFF. The CDR3 region has the DNA TGCGCCAGCAGCTGGTCGGGGGAGGCCGGGGAGCTGTTTTTT. The whole variable domain, filled in from reference TRBV5-1 and TRBJ2-2, reads KAGVTQTPRYLIKTRGQQVTLSCSPISGHRSVSWYQQTPGQGLQFLFEYFSETQRNKGNFPGRFSGRQFSNSRSEMNVSTLELGDSALYLCASSWSGEAGELFFGEGSRLTVL.

In its sample, this clone was seen once. The V and J genes are TRBV9 and TRBJ2-5; 10 bases are a match to TRBD2. This CDR3 spans 15 amino acids. Germline CDR1 and CDR2: SGDLS and YYNGEE. The junction had 4 bases not matched to a gene; V was cut back by 0 bases and J by 5 bases. The CDR3 DNA follows: TGTGCCAGCAGCGTAGATAGCGGGGGGCGGGAGACCCAGTACTTC. This gives the protein CASSVDSGGRETQYF.

The chain combines TRBV2 with TRBJ2-7; 9 bases match TRBD2. The CDR3 is 14 residues long. Germline CDR1 reads SNHLY; CDR2 reads FYNNEI. Losses at the gene ends were 4 bases for V and 11 bases for J; bases not matched to a gene: 12. The DNA for the CDR3 is TGTGCCAGCAGTGGGGTCAGCCTAGCGGGGCGAAAGTACTTC. Its translation: CASSGVSLAGRKYF.

The chain carries TRBV6-1 and TRBJ2-7; D call uncertain. The CDR3 runs 13 residues. The germline gives CDR1 MNHNS, CDR2 SASEGT. Trimming pared 1 base from V and 7 bases from J, leaving 11 bases between. The CDR3 reads CASSEDSPWEQYF. The CDR3 DNA reads as TGTGCCAGCAGTGAAGACTCCCCGTGGGAGCAGTACTTC.

The J gene is TRBJ2-3, the V gene TRBV28; TRBD2 matches at 8 bases. Germline CDR1 and CDR2: MDHEN and SYDVKM. The junction had 2 bases not matched to a gene; V was cut back by 5 bases and J by 4 bases. The CDR3 consists of 13 residues. The CDR3 sequence is CASSGSGADTQYF. CDR3 DNA sequence: TGTGCCAGCAGTGGTAGCGGGGCAGATACGCAGTATTTT.

The rearrangement joins TRBV6-5 to TRBJ2-1; 7 bases line up with TRBD2. The CDR3 consists of 15 residues. Germline values: CDR1 MNHEY, CDR2 SVGAGI. The ends lost 2 bases at V and 4 bases at J; junction bases unmatched: 5. CDR3 protein: CASSYAGREYNEQFF. For the CDR3, the DNA is TGTGCCAGCAGTTACGCGGGGCGGGAGTACAATGAGCAGTTCTTC.